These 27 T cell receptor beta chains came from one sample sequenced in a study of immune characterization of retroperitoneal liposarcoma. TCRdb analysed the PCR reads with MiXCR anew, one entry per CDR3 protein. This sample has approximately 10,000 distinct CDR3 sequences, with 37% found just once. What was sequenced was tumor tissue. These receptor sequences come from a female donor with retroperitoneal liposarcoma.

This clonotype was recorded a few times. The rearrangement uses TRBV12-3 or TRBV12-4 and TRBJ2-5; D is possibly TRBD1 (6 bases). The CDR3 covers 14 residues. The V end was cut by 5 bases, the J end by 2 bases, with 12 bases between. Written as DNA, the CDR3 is TGTGCCAGCAGTGGGGACAAGCAGCAAGAGACCCAGTACTTC. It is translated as CASSGDKQQETQYF.

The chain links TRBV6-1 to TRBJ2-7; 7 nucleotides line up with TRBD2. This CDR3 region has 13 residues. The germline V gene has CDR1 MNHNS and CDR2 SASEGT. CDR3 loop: CTTAGGSSYEQYF. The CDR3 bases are TGTACCACCGCCGGGGGGAGCTCCTACGAGCAGTACTTC.

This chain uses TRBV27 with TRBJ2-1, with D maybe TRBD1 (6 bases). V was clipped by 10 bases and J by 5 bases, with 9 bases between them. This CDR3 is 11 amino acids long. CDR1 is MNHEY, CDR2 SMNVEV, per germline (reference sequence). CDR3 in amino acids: CAIGQNNEQFF. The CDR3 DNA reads TGTGCCATCGGACAGAACAATGAGCAGTTCTTC.

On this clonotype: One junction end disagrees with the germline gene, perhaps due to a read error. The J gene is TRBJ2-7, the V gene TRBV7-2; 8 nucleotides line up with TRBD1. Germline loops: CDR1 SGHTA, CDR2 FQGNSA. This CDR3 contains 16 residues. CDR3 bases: TGTGCCAGCAGCCTGTCGACAGGGGCGAATAATTCACCCCTCCACTTC. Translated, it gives CASSLSTGANNSPLHF.

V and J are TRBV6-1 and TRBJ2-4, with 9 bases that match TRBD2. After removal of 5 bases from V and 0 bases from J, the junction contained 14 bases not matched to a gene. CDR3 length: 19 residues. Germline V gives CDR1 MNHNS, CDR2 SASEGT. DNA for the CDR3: TGTGCCAGCAGTTCCCGGGGAGCGGGAGGCGTACGAGCCAAAAACATTCAGTACTTC. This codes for CASSSRGAGGVRAKNIQYF.

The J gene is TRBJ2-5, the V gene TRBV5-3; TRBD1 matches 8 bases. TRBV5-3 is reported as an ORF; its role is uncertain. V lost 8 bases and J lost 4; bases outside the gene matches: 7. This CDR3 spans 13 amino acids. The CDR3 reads CASSTGQGETQYF. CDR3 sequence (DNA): TGTGCCAGCAGCACAGGACAGGGAGAGACCCAGTACTTC.

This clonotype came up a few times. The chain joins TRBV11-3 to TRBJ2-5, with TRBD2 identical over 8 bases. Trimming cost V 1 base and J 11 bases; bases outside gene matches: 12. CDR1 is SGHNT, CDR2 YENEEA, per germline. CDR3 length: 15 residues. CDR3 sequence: CASSLVLLAGNEQYF. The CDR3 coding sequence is TGTGCCAGCAGCTTAGTCCTCCTAGCGGGCAATGAGCAGTACTTC.

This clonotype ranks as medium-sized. The CDR3 DNA follows: TGTGCCAGCACCTCGAGGGGCATGCCAGGGGAGGAAGCTTTCTTT. Residues: CASTSRGMPGEEAFF. The chain carries TRBV6-1 and TRBJ1-1; D perhaps matches TRBD1 (6 bases). V was cut by 7 bases and J by 8 bases, with 23 bases left in between. This CDR3 contains 15 residues. The germline CDR1 and CDR2 sequences are MNHNS and SASEGT.

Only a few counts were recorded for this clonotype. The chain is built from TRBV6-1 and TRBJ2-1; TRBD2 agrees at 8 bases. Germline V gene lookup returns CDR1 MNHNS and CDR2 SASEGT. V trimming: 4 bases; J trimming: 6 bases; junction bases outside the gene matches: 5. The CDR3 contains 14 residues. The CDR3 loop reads CASSAVGRANEQFF. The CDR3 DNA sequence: TGTGCCAGCAGTGCTGTCGGGAGGGCCAATGAGCAGTTCTTC.

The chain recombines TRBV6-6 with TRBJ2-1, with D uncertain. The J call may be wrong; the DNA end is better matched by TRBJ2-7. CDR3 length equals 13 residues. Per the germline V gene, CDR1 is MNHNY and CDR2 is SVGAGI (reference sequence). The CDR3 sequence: CASSYSGSREQYF. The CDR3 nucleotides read TGTGCCAGCAGTTACTCCGGTAGCAGAGAGCAGTACTTC.

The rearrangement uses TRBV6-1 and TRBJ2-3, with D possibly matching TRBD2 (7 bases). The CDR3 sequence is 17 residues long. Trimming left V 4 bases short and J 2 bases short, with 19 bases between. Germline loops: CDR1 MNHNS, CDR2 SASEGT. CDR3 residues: CASSGQWRGPHTDTQYF. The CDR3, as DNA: TGTGCCAGCAGTGGACAGTGGCGGGGGCCTCACACAGATACGCAGTATTTT.

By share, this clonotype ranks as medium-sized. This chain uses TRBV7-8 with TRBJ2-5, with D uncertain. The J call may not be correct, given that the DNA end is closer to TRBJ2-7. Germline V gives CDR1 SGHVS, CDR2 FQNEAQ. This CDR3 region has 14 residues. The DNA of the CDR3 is TGTGCCAGCAGCTTAGGGGCAGGTATCCACGAGCAGTACTTC. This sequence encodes CASSLGAGIHEQYF.

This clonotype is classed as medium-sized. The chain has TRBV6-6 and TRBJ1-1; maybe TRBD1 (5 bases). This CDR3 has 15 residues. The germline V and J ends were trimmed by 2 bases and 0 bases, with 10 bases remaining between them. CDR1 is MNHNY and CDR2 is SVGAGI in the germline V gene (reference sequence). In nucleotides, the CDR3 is TGTGCCAGCAGTTACGCAGGGATCATGAACACTGAAGCTTTCTTT. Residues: CASSYAGIMNTEAFF.

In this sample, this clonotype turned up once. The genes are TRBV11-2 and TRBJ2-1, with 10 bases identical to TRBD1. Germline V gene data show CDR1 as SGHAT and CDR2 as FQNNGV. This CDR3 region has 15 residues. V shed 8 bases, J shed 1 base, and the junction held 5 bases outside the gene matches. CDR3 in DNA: TGTGCCAGCGGCCGGGACAGGGGTTCCTACAATGAGCAGTTCTTC. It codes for CASGRDRGSYNEQFF.

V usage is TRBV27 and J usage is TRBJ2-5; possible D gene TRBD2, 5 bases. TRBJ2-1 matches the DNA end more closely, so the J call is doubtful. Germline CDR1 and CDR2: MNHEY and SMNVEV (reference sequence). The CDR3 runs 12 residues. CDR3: CATRASRYEQFF. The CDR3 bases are TGTGCCACCCGGGCTAGCCGTTACGAGCAGTTCTTC.

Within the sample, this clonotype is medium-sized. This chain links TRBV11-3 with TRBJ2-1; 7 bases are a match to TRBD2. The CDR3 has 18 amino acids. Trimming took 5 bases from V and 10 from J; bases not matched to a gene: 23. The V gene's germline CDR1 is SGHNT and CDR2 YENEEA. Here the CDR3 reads CASSPGAGEGTFSYEQFF. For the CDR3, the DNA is TGTGCCAGCAGCCCCGGGGCGGGAGAAGGGACCTTCTCCTACGAGCAGTTCTTC.

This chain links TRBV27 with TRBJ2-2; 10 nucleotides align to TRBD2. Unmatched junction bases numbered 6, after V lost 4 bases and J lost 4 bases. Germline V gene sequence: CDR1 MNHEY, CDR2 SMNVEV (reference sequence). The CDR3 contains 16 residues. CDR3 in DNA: TGTGCCAGCAGTTACTCTAGCGGGGGTCCCACCGGGGAGCTGTTTTTT. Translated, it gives CASSYSSGGPTGELFF.

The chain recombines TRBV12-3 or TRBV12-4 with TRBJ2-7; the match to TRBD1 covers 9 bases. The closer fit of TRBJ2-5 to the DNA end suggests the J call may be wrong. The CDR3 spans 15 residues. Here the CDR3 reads CASSGGQGGRETQYF. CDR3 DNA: TGTGCCAGCAGTGGGGGACAGGGAGGGAGAGAGACCCAGTACTTC.

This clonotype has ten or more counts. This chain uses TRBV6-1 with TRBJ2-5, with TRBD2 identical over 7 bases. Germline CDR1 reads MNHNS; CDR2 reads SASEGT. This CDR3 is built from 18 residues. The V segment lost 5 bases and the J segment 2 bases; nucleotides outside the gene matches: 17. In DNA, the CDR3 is TGTGCCAGCAGTTCCCCCACTTTCGCTAGCGGAGATCAAGAGACCCAGTACTTC. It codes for CASSSPTFASGDQETQYF.

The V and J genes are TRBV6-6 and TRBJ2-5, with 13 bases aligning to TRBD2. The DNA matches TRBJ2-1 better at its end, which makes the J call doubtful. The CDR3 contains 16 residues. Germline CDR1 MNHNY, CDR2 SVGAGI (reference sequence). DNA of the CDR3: TGTGCCAGCAGTTACTTAGGACTAGCGGGAGTCAATGAGCAGTTCTTC. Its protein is CASSYLGLAGVNEQFF.

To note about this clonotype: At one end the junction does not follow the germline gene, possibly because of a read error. The CDR3: CASSLGRGELYF. CDR3 DNA sequence: TGTGCCAGCAGCTTAGGGAGGGGTGAGCTGTACTTC. V is TRBV7-4 and J is TRBJ2-3; the D gene is possibly TRBD2 (6 bases). CDR3 size: 12 residues. The germline CDR1 and CDR2 sequences are SGHVT and SQSDAQ.

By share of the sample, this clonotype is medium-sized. The CDR3 loop reads CASSERGGGCCEKLFF. In DNA, the CDR3 is TGCGCCAGCAGTGAGAGGGGGGGGGGATGCTGTGAAAAACTGTTTTTT. The chain couples TRBV10-1 to TRBJ1-4, with a weak D call TRBD1 (6 bases). The CDR3 is made up of 16 amino acids. Trimming cost V 2 bases and J 7 bases, with 17 bases left between them. From germline, CDR1 is WNHNN and CDR2 SYGVQD (reference sequence).

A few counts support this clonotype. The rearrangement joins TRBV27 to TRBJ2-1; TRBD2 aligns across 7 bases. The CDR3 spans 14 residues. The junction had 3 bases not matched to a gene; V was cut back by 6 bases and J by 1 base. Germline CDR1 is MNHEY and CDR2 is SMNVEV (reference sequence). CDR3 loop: CASRMGGSYNEQFF. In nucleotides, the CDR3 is TGTGCCAGCAGAATGGGGGGGTCCTACAATGAGCAGTTCTTC.

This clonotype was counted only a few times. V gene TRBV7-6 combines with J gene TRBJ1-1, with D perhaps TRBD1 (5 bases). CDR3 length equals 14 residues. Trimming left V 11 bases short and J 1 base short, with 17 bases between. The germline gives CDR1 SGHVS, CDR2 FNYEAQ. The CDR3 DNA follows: TGTGCCTATCGGCTCACAGGACAGAACACTGAAGCTTTCTTT. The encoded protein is CAYRLTGQNTEAFF.

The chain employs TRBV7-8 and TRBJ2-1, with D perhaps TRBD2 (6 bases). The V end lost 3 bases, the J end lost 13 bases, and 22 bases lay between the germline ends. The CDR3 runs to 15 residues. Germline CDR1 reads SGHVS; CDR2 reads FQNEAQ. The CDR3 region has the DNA TGTGCCAGCAGCTTGATTGGGGGGAGCCGGGAGACCCAGTTCTTC. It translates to CASSLIGGSRETQFF.

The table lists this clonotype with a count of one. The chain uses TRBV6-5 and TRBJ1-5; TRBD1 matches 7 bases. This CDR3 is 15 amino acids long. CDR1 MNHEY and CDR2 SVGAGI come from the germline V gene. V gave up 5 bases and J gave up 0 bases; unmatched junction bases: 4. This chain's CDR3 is CASSVRGFSNQPQHF. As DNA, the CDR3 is TGTGCCAGCAGTGTCAGGGGGTTTAGCAATCAGCCCCAGCATTTT.

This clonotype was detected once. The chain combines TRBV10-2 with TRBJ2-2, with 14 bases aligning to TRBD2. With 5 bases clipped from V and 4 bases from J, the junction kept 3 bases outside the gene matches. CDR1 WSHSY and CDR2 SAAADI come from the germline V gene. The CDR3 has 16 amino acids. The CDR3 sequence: CASSLGTSGSTGELFF. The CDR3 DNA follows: TGCGCCAGCAGTTTAGGGACTAGCGGGAGCACCGGGGAGCTGTTTTTT.